This T cell receptor beta chain was profiled in a study of T cell changes during pregnancy in multiple sclerosis. The protocol was immunoSEQ multiplex PCR, while the TCRdb copy is restricted to in-frame clones and leaves out a portion. In the table there are 15,000 to 20,000 clones, 75% to 90% of which are singletons. The germline CDR1 and CDR2 sequences are LGHNA and YSLEER. The CDR3 sequence is 16 residues long. V lost 1 base to trimming and J lost 0 bases, with 12 bases between them. The TCR was taken from a female donor in good health, enrolled as a control in a pregnancy study. Sequenced here: CD8+ T cells from peripheral blood mononuclear cells, sampled after pregnancy. V usage is TRBV4-3 and J usage is TRBJ1-1, with a tentative D call TRBD1 (5 bases). The CDR3: CASSQGTGGMNTEAFF. The CDR3 region has the DNA TGCGCCAGCAGCCAAGGAACAGGAGGGATGAACACTGAAGCTTTCTTT.